This is a list of T cell receptor beta chains from one sample in a study of blood T cells in healthy people across ages. TCRdb recomputed calls from the 5' RACE reads with MiXCR, one row per CDR3 protein. The profile shows about 1.4 million distinct CDR3 sequences, around 55% of them singletons. Material: blood. The receptors were gathered from a young man in good health. Each CDR3 is given with its conserved first and last residue. Each record gives: D gene, V gene, clone size, J gene, CDR3 length, CDR3 DNA, CDR3 protein. A D gene is named only where the DNA matches it firmly. Clone size, where shown, is once, few, many, or a class for clones that have expanded.

TRBD1	TRBV11-2	NA	TRBJ1-2	18	TGTGCCAGCAGCTTCAACGAGTTCGGACAGGGGCGTAACTATGGCTACACCTTC	CASSFNEFGQGRNYGYTF
TRBD2	TRBV4-1	few	TRBJ2-7	15	TGCGCCAGCAGCCAAGCCCCGGGGGGGTCCTACGAGCAGTACTTC	CASSQAPGGSYEQYF
NA	TRBV25-1	NA	TRBJ2-2	17	TGTGCCAGCAGTGATTTTGTGGGGGCCCCGAACACCGGGGAGCTGTTTTTT	CASSDFVGAPNTGELFF
NA	TRBV21-1	NA	TRBJ1-5	16	TGTGCCAGCAGAGAATATGGACAGGGCCCCAATCAGCCCCAGCATTTT	CASREYGQGPNQPQHF
TRBD1	TRBV6-1	NA	TRBJ1-2	16	TGTGCCAGCAGTGAATACGGACAGGGGAACCCCTATGGCTACACCTTC	CASSEYGQGNPYGYTF
TRBD2	TRBV7-9	few	TRBJ2-3	16	TGTGCCAGCAGCTCGCTTATCAGCGGGGACACAGATACGCAGTATTTT	CASSSLISGDTDTQYF
NA	TRBV7-9	NA	TRBJ1-4	15	TGTGCCAGCAGCTTAGTGCGCCAGGGAGTTGAAAAACTGTTTTTT	CASSLVRQGVEKLFF
NA	TRBV6-2/TRBV6-3	NA	TRBJ2-4	16	TGTGCCAGCAGTTATCGAGTTGCACTAGCCAAAAACATTCAGTACTTC	CASSYRVALAKNIQYF
NA	TRBV7-2	NA	TRBJ1-2	15	TGTGCCAGCAGCTTTCGGGACTCCCCTTCTTATGGCTACACCTTC	CASSFRDSPSYGYTF
NA	TRBV6-1	few	TRBJ1-4	17	TGTGCCAGCAGAGAAATTGGGACGGTTGCAACTAATGAAAAACTGTTTTTT	CASREIGTVATNEKLFF
TRBD1	TRBV29-1	few	TRBJ2-1	13	TGCAGCGTTGTCTTGGACAGGGGGCATGAGCAGTTCTTC	CSVVLDRGHEQFF
NA	TRBV29-1	NA	TRBJ1-1	14	TGCAGCGGGACGCTGGGGCAGGCGAACACTGAAGCTTTCTTT	CSGTLGQANTEAFF
NA	TRBV11-2	NA	TRBJ2-2	16	TGTGCCAGCAGCTTAGAAGCAGGGGCGTACCTCGGGGAGCTGTTTTTT	CASSLEAGAYLGELFF
NA	TRBV20-1	NA	TRBJ2-3	15	TGCAGTGCTAGTGACCCTCTAGGGGGCACAGATACGCAGTATTTT	CSASDPLGGTDTQYF
TRBD2	TRBV5-4	NA	TRBJ2-4	12	TGTGCCAGCAGCCCCGGGGGGGAGATTCAGTACTTC	CASSPGGEIQYF
NA	TRBV14	NA	TRBJ2-1	11	TGTGCCAGCAGCGATGGGGCTAGCGCGTTCTTC	CASSDGASAFF
NA	TRBV5-6	NA	TRBJ2-7	15	TGTGCCAGCAGGCCAGACGTAGCGGTCCACAATGAGCAGTACTTC	CASRPDVAVHNEQYF
NA	TRBV27	NA	TRBJ1-3	13	TGTGCCAGCAGTTATCGCTCTGGAAACAGCATATATTTT	CASSYRSGNSIYF
NA	TRBV28	few	TRBJ2-3	15	TGTGCCAGCAGTTTCCCGGGACGGTTTACAGATACGCAGTATTTT	CASSFPGRFTDTQYF
NA	TRBV4-1	few	TRBJ1-5	15	TGCGCCAGCAGACAAGTACCCAATAGCAATCAGCCCCAGCATTTT	CASRQVPNSNQPQHF
TRBD2	TRBV11-3	NA	TRBJ2-1	16	TGTGCCAGCAGCCCTTGGACTAGCGGGAGTTCAAATGAGCAGTTCTTC	CASSPWTSGSSNEQFF
NA	TRBV27	many	TRBJ2-7	13	TGTGCCAGCAGTTCTGGAAACTCCTACGAGCAGTACTTC	CASSSGNSYEQYF
TRBD1	TRBV2	few	TRBJ1-5	15	TGTGCCAGCAGTGAGGTTCAGGGGGCGAGACAGCCCCAGCATTTT	CASSEVQGARQPQHF
NA	TRBV4-1	NA	TRBJ2-7	15	TGCGCCAGCAGCCAACGGTGGGGACAAGGTGGCGAGCAGTACTTC	CASSQRWGQGGEQYF
NA	TRBV6-2/TRBV6-3	NA	TRBJ1-1	13	TGTGCCAGCAGTGACTCGACCCGGGGGCCAGCTTTCTTT	CASSDSTRGPAFF
NA	TRBV5-1	few	TRBJ2-3	15	TGCGCCAGCAGCTTGGAGGGACAAACCCCAGATACGCAGTATTTT	CASSLEGQTPDTQYF
NA	TRBV24-1	NA	TRBJ2-5	15	TGTGCCACCAGTGAGATCCGGGACACCCAAGAGACCCAGTACTTC	CATSEIRDTQETQYF
NA	TRBV29-1	NA	TRBJ2-6	14	TGCAGCGTTGCTGAGAACTCTGGGGCCAACGTCCTGACTTTC	CSVAENSGANVLTF
NA	TRBV12-3/TRBV12-4	few	TRBJ2-5	13	TGTGCCAGCAGGATGGGACCGGAGAAGACCCAGTACTTC	CASRMGPEKTQYF
TRBD2	TRBV11-2	few	TRBJ2-1	20	TGTGCCAGCAGCCTCCTAACCCCCCGGACTAGCGGGACACCCTACAATGAGCAGTTCTTC	CASSLLTPRTSGTPYNEQFF
NA	TRBV5-1	once	TRBJ2-5	14	TGCGCCAGCAGCGCCCTGGACAGCGGGGAGACCCAGTACTTC	CASSALDSGETQYF
NA	TRBV5-1	NA	TRBJ2-3	15	TGCGCCAGCAGCTTGATCGGGACTAGCACAGATACGCAGTATTTT	CASSLIGTSTDTQYF
NA	TRBV4-2	NA	TRBJ2-7	15	TGTGCCAGCAGCCAAGAAGAGGGGGGTTCCTACGAGCAGTACTTC	CASSQEEGGSYEQYF
TRBD2	TRBV7-2	few	TRBJ2-7	16	TGTGCCAGCAGCTTACGGCGCACTAGCGGGGTTTACGAGCAGTACTTC	CASSLRRTSGVYEQYF
NA	TRBV5-6	NA	TRBJ2-7	13	TGTGCCAGCAGTGACGGGGGGCGGAACGAGCAGTACTTC	CASSDGGRNEQYF